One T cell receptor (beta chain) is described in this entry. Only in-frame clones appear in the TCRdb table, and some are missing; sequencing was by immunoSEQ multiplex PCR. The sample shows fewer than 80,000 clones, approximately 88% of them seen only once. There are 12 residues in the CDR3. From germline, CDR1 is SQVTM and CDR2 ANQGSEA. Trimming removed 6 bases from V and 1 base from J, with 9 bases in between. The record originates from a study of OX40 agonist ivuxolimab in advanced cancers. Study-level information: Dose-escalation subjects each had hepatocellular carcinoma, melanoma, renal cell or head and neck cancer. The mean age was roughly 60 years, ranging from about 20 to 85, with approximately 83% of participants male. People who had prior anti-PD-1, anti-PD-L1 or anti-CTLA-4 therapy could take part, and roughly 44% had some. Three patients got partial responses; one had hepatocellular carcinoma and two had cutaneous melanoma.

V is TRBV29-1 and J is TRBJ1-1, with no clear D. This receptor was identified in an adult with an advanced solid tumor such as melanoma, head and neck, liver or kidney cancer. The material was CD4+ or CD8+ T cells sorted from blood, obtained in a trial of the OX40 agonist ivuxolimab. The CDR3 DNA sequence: TGCAGCGTCACTGACGGGAACACTGAAGCTTTCTTT. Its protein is CSVTDGNTEAFF.